Following are 32 T cell receptor beta chains from one sample sequenced in a study of patients and donors after allogeneic stem cell transplantation. TCRdb ran MiXCR on the RT-PCR reads and lists one entry per CDR3 protein. In the table there are 900,000 to 1,000,000 distinct CDR3 sequences, more than 15% of which are singletons. The sample consisted of blood, either unsorted or a sorted T cell fraction (not recorded which). These receptors came from a human donor who was either an allogeneic HSCT recipient or a stem cell or donor lymphocyte infusion donor (not recorded which). It is not recorded whose cells these are; they may come from a transplant donor.

There are a few counts of this clonotype. The chain is built from TRBV30 and TRBJ1-1; D possibly corresponds to TRBD1 (5 bases). The CDR3 loop spans 13 amino acids. Trimming shortened V by 0 bases and J by 6 bases, and 11 bases separated the two germline ends. Germline CDR1 GTSNPN, CDR2 SVGIG (reference sequence). The CDR3 here is CAWSVRPGPEAFF. In nucleotides, the CDR3 is TGTGCCTGGAGTGTACGTCCAGGGCCTGAAGCTTTCTTT.

The genes are TRBV5-1 and TRBJ1-1; possibly TRBD1 for D (5 bases). CDR1 SGHRS and CDR2 YFSETQ come from the germline V gene. V gave up 6 bases and J gave up 2 bases, with 14 bases separating them. The CDR3 covers 14 residues. CDR3 bases: TGCGCCAGCACCTTAAGGGGTGTAAACACTGAAGCTTTCTTT. It yields the protein CASTLRGVNTEAFF.

V is TRBV7-9 and J is TRBJ2-3; D is undetermined. The V gene's germline CDR1 is SEHNR and CDR2 FQNEAQ (reference sequence). Trimming shortened V by 2 bases and J by 4 bases, and 13 bases separated the two germline ends. This CDR3 contains 15 residues. The DNA of the CDR3 is TGTGCCAGCAGCTTAAATATGGTGGATCCAGATACGCAGTATTTT. As protein: CASSLNMVDPDTQYF.

The V and J genes are TRBV6-4 and TRBJ1-2, with 9 nucleotides matching TRBD1. Germline CDR1 reads MRHNA; CDR2 reads SNTAGT. With 0 bases clipped from V and 8 bases from J, the junction kept 10 bases outside the gene matches. CDR3 size: 16 residues. CDR3 bases: TGTGCCAGCAGTGACTCGAGTCAAGGGGACAGGGCGGGCTACACCTTC. Its protein product is CASSDSSQGDRAGYTF.

CDR3 nucleotides: TGCAGTGCTAATAGGTTTCGGGCGGGAGAATACAATGAGCAGTTCTTC. Protein: CSANRFRAGEYNEQFF. V gene TRBV20-1 combines with J gene TRBJ2-1; 7 bases map to TRBD2. V shed 4 bases, J shed 4 bases, and the junction held 13 bases outside the gene matches. Germline values: CDR1 DFQATT, CDR2 SNEGSKA (reference sequence). This CDR3 is built from 16 residues.

This clonotype was detected a few times. The chain couples TRBV11-2 to TRBJ1-2; the D gene is possibly TRBD1 (5 bases). Germline CDR1 SGHAT, CDR2 FQNNGV. Trimming stripped 3 bases from V and 7 bases from J, with 9 bases between. CDR3 size: 12 residues. In DNA, the CDR3 is TGTGCCAGCAGCTTTGGGGGAGCTGGCTACACCTTC. Its translation is CASSFGGAGYTF.

The J gene is TRBJ2-7, the V gene TRBV15; either TRBD1 or TRBD2 may fit D (6 bases each). There are 14 residues in the CDR3. Looked up from germline, CDR1 is LNHNV and CDR2 is YYDKDF (reference sequence). Trimming left V 3 bases short and J 7 bases short, with 16 bases between. The CDR3 loop is CATSSQTGAREQYF. In DNA form, the CDR3 reads TGTGCCACCAGCAGTCAGACGGGGGCGAGGGAGCAGTACTTC.

The chain couples TRBV6-1 to TRBJ1-5, with TRBD1 identical over 8 bases. Germline CDR1 MNHNS, CDR2 SASEGT. V gave up 8 bases and J gave up 2 bases; unmatched junction bases: 2. The CDR3 spans 13 residues. CDR3 amino acids: CASGQGCNQPQHF. CDR3 DNA: TGTGCCAGCGGACAGGGATGCAATCAGCCCCAGCATTTT.

This chain connects TRBV5-5 to TRBJ2-5, with 8 bases lining up with TRBD1. Trimming at V came to 0 bases and at J to 4 bases, leaving 5 bases not matched to a gene. This CDR3 has 15 amino acids. Germline CDR1 reads SGHKS; CDR2 reads YYEKEE (reference sequence). The chain's CDR3 is CASSLATGAGETQYF. For the CDR3, the DNA is TGTGCCAGCAGCTTGGCGACAGGGGCGGGAGAGACCCAGTACTTC.

The V call is TRBV4-2, the J call TRBJ2-5, with 7 positions matching TRBD2. Unmatched junction bases numbered 8, after V lost 0 bases and J lost 7 bases. CDR1 and CDR2 from the germline V gene are LGHNA and YNFKEQ. The CDR3 runs 15 residues. The CDR3 is CASSQDNGLDGTQYF. CDR3 coding DNA: TGTGCCAGCAGCCAAGATAACGGACTAGATGGGACCCAGTACTTC.

The chain employs TRBV12-3 or TRBV12-4 and TRBJ1-2; no firm D call. V was shortened by 3 bases and J by 5 bases, with 22 bases between the two germline ends. This CDR3 is 17 amino acids long. The CDR3 nucleotides are TGTGCCAGCAGTTTCAGACACGCAAGGGATCGAGTTTATGGCTACACCTTC. This sequence encodes CASSFRHARDRVYGYTF.

This rearrangement joins TRBV14 to TRBJ1-2, with TRBD1 identical over 8 bases. In germline, CDR1 is SGHDN, CDR2 FVKESK. V lost 9 bases to trimming and J lost 5 bases; unmatched junction nucleotides: 8. CDR3 length: 13 residues. Here the CDR3 reads CASRPGQAYGYTF. The CDR3, as DNA: TGTGCCAGTAGACCGGGACAGGCATATGGCTACACCTTC.

The genes are TRBV6-1 and TRBJ1-2, with D hard to call. The CDR3 runs to 13 residues. The V gene's germline CDR1 is MNHNS and CDR2 SASEGT. Trimming shortened V by 3 bases and J by 6 bases, and 11 bases separated the two germline ends. CDR3 amino acids: CASSERGIDGYTF. In nucleotides, the CDR3 is TGTGCCAGCAGTGAGCGAGGGATCGATGGCTACACCTTC.

CDR3 sequence (DNA): TGTGCCAGCAGCCAGAAGGGAAACACCATATATTTT. It is translated as CASSQKGNTIYF. The gene calls are TRBV12-3 or TRBV12-4 and TRBJ1-3; D ambiguous. With 6 bases removed from V and 4 bases from J, the gap between germline ends came to 7 bases. The CDR3 spans 12 residues.

This clonotype has a handful of counts. V is TRBV4-2 and J is TRBJ2-6; TRBD2 might be the D (6 bases). The CDR3 loop spans 15 amino acids. Germline values: CDR1 LGHNA, CDR2 YNFKEQ. Trimming removed 0 bases from V and 4 bases from J, with 7 bases in between. The CDR3 protein is CASSQEEGGANVLTF. CDR3 nucleotide sequence: TGTGCCAGCAGCCAAGAGGAGGGGGGGGCCAACGTCCTGACTTTC.

V gene TRBV7-2 combines with J gene TRBJ2-2, with D unclear. The germline V gene encodes CDR1 SGHTA and CDR2 FQGNSA. The CDR3 is made up of 15 amino acids. V lost 6 bases, J lost 2 bases, and 13 bases lay in between. CDR3 loop: CASRLGVVNTGELFF. The CDR3 DNA sequence: TGTGCCAGCAGGCTCGGCGTTGTTAACACCGGGGAGCTGTTTTTT.

The chain is built from TRBV2 and TRBJ1-1, with TRBD1 matching over 8 bases. This CDR3 spans 14 amino acids. V gave up 6 bases and J gave up 4 bases; unmatched junction bases: 7. Germline CDR1 and CDR2: SNHLY and FYNNEI. The CDR3 sequence is CASRGQVVGTEAFF. The CDR3 DNA sequence: TGTGCCAGCAGGGGACAGGTGGTTGGCACTGAAGCTTTCTTT.

This clonotype was seen a few times. The rearrangement uses TRBV25-1 and TRBJ1-2; D unresolved. This CDR3 contains 12 residues. The V end lost 7 bases, the J end lost 4 bases, and 10 bases lay between the germline ends. Looked up from germline, CDR1 is MGHDK and CDR2 is SYGVNS. CDR3 bases: TGTGCCAGCACCGGGCCCATCTATGGCTACACCTTC. Its protein is CASTGPIYGYTF.

V is TRBV3-1 and J is TRBJ2-3; the D is unclear. This CDR3 contains 16 residues. Germline V gene sequence: CDR1 LGHDT, CDR2 YNNKEL (reference sequence). V was clipped by 4 bases and J by 3 bases, with 17 bases between them. As DNA, the CDR3 is TGTGCCAGCAGCCGAAAAGGATTATGGAGTACAGATACGCAGTATTTT. The encoded protein is CASSRKGLWSTDTQYF.

This rearrangement joins TRBV29-1 to TRBJ2-7; no firm D call. The germline V gene encodes CDR1 SQVTM and CDR2 ANQGSEA. This CDR3 has 11 residues. Trimming pared 3 bases from V and 4 bases from J, leaving 7 bases between. The CDR3: CSVESEYEQYF. The CDR3 DNA reads as TGCAGCGTTGAGTCAGAATACGAGCAGTACTTC.

This clonotype showed up just a few times. This sequence joins TRBV6-2 or TRBV6-3 and TRBJ2-7; no clear D gene. Germline CDR1 is MNHEY and CDR2 is SVGEGT. With 0 bases removed from V and 2 bases from J, the gap between germline ends came to 11 bases. The CDR3 runs 15 residues. The CDR3 spells CASSYSGRAAYEQYF. DNA for the CDR3: TGTGCCAGCAGTTACTCGGGAAGGGCGGCCTACGAGCAGTACTTC.

The chain couples TRBV6-5 to TRBJ2-2, with D possibly being TRBD1 (6 bases). Trimming cost V 2 bases and J 1 base, with 11 bases left between them. The CDR3 contains 16 residues. Germline V gene lookup returns CDR1 MNHEY and CDR2 SVGAGI. Here the CDR3 reads CASSYDGQMNTGELFF. For the CDR3, the DNA is TGTGCCAGCAGTTACGACGGACAGATGAACACCGGGGAGCTGTTTTTT.

This clonotype was recorded a few times. This sequence joins TRBV24-1 and TRBJ1-1; tentative D call: TRBD1 (5 bases). The CDR3 sequence is 11 residues long. V dropped 5 bases and J dropped 7 bases, with 7 bases sitting between them. Germline loops: CDR1 KGHDR, CDR2 SFDVKD. CDR3 DNA sequence: TGTGCCACCAGTGGACAGCTTGAAGCTTTCTTT. This encodes CATSGQLEAFF.

This clonotype was counted ten times or more. J is TRBJ1-4 and V is TRBV12-3 or TRBV12-4; TRBD1 agrees at 7 bases. CDR3 size: 11 residues. V shed 6 bases, J shed 12 bases, and the junction held 4 bases outside the gene matches. CDR3 region: CASSFGTELFF. CDR3 DNA sequence: TGTGCCAGCAGCTTCGGGACAGAACTGTTTTTT.

In this sample, this clonotype turned up many times. This chain links TRBV12-3 or TRBV12-4 with TRBJ2-3, with 13 bases identical to TRBD2. The CDR3 has 17 residues. Germline trimming cut 4 bases from V and 4 bases from J; bases unmatched to any gene: 8. This CDR3 reads CASSSLTGTSGADTQYF. The CDR3 bases are TGTGCCAGCAGTTCCTTGACCGGGACTAGCGGGGCAGATACGCAGTATTTT.

The genes are TRBV29-1 and TRBJ1-2; D is undetermined. This CDR3 is 13 amino acids long. The germline CDR1 and CDR2 sequences are SQVTM and ANQGSEA. The V end was cut by 3 bases, the J end by 1 base, with 9 bases between. CDR3 protein: CSVEGSYNYGYTF. For the CDR3, the DNA is TGCAGCGTTGAGGGCAGCTATAACTATGGCTACACCTTC. Together with reference TRBV29-1 and TRBJ1-2, the CDR3 gives the full variable domain: SAVISQKPSRDICQRGTSLTIQCQVDSQVTMMFWYRQQPGQSLTLIATANQGSEATYESGFVIDKFPISRPNLTFSTLTVSNMSPEDSSIYLCSVEGSYNYGYTFGSGTRLTVV.

This clonotype appeared a single time. V is TRBV30 and J is TRBJ1-1, with 12 bases that match TRBD1. V lost 8 bases, J lost 0 bases, and 10 bases stayed unmatched. The CDR3 loop spans 16 amino acids. Germline CDR1 is GTSNPN and CDR2 is SVGIG (reference sequence). CDR3 in DNA: TGTGCCGCTATTCCGGGACAGGGGGCCCTGAACACTGAAGCTTTCTTT. Protein: CAAIPGQGALNTEAFF.

This clonotype was seen a handful of times. V gene TRBV25-1 combines with J gene TRBJ2-7; D is unclear. Germline CDR1 reads MGHDK; CDR2 reads SYGVNS. Between the trimmed V and J ends, which lost 4 bases and 2 bases, there was a span of 15 bases. This CDR3 spans 15 amino acids. The CDR3 DNA sequence: TGTGCCAGCAGTGCCCGGCATATCGATCCCTACGAGCAGTACTTC. It is translated as CASSARHIDPYEQYF.

This clonotype turned up a few times. The chain recombines TRBV24-1 with TRBJ1-2, with 7 nucleotides matching TRBD1. This CDR3 contains 17 residues. V lost 3 bases, J lost 1 base, and 10 bases stayed unmatched. Germline CDR1 is KGHDR and CDR2 is SFDVKD. CDR3 loop: CATSDTGQDYFNYGYTF. For the CDR3, the DNA is TGTGCCACCAGTGATACCGGACAGGACTACTTTAACTATGGCTACACCTTC.

The table lists this clonotype with many counts. The rearrangement joins TRBV18 to TRBJ1-1, with D perhaps matching TRBD1 (5 bases). Germline values: CDR1 KGHSH, CDR2 LQKENI. The V end was cut by 6 bases, the J end by 6 bases, with 17 bases between. The CDR3 consists of 14 residues. The CDR3 nucleotides are TGTGCCAGCTCCCCAGGGAGAACAGGCGCTGAAGCTTTCTTT. This encodes CASSPGRTGAEAFF. Together with reference TRBV18 and TRBJ1-1, the CDR3 gives the full variable domain: NAGVMQNPRHLVRRRGQEARLRCSPMKGHSHVYWYRQLPEEGLKFMVYLQKENIIDESGMPKERFSAEFPKEGPSILRIQQVVRGDSAAYFCASSPGRTGAEAFFGQGTRLTVV.

This clonotype turned up a few times. The chain joins TRBV10-3 to TRBJ2-1; D might be TRBD2 (5 bases). The CDR3 is 11 residues long. Germline V gene sequence: CDR1 ENHRY, CDR2 SYGVKD. The V end was cut by 6 bases, the J end by 7 bases, with 7 bases between. CDR3 sequence (DNA): TGTGCCATCAGAGCGGTGAATGAGCAGTTCTTC. This codes for CAIRAVNEQFF.

This clonotype was counted between two and nine times. This rearrangement joins TRBV12-3 or TRBV12-4 to TRBJ2-1; 9 nucleotides align to TRBD1. J gave up 0 bases and V 2 bases, and 11 bases lay outside the gene matches. This CDR3 is 19 amino acids long. CDR3 bases: TGTGCCAGCAGTTTACGGGACAGGGTCTTGGGAGGCTCCTACAATGAGCAGTTCTTC. This translates into CASSLRDRVLGGSYNEQFF.